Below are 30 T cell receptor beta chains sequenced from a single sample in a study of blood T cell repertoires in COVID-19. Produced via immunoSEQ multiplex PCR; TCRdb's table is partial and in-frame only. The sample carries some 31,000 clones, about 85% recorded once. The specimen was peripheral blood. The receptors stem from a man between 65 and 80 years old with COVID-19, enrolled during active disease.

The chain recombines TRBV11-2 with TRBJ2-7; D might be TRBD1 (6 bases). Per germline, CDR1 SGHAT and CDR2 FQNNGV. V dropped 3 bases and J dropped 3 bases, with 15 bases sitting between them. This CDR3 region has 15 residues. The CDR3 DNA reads TGTGCCAGCAGCTTTGGGGGCGGTAGTCTCTACGAGCAGTACTTC. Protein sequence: CASSFGGGSLYEQYF.

CDR3 amino acids: CASSQVQGYGYTF. Here the CDR3 DNA reads TGTGCCAGCAGCCAAGTACAGGGCTATGGCTACACCTTC. The chain couples TRBV14 to TRBJ1-2; D is perhaps TRBD1 (6 bases). The CDR3 runs to 13 residues. Deletions cut 1 base from V and 4 bases from J, with 7 bases between. Germline lookup yields CDR1 SGHDN and CDR2 FVKESK.

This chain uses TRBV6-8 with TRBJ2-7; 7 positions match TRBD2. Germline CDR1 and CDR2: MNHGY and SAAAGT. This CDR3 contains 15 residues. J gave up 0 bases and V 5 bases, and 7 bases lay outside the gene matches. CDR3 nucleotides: TGTGCCAGCAGTGCCGGACTAGACCTCTCCTACGAGCAGTACTTC. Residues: CASSAGLDLSYEQYF.

The CDR3 region has the DNA TGTGCCAGTAGTGAAAGAGGCCACGAGCAGTACTTC. Translated: CASSERGHEQYF. The chain uses TRBV19 and TRBJ2-7, with D uncertain. Germline V gene sequence: CDR1 LNHDA, CDR2 SQIVND (reference sequence). Trimming took off 5 bases at V and 5 bases at J, with 10 bases between the two ends. The CDR3 consists of 12 residues. Variable domain in full (rest from reference TRBV19 and TRBJ2-7): DGGITQSPKYLFRKEGQNVTLSCEQNLNHDAMYWYRQDPGQGLRLIYYSQIVNDFQKGDIAEGYSVSREKKESFPLTVTSAQKNPTAFYLCASSERGHEQYFGPGTRLTVT.

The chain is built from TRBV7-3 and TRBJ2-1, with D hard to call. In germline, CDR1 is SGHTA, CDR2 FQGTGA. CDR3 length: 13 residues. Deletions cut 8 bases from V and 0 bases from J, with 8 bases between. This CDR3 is CASAESSYNEQFF. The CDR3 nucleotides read TGTGCCAGCGCGGAGAGCTCCTACAATGAGCAGTTCTTC.

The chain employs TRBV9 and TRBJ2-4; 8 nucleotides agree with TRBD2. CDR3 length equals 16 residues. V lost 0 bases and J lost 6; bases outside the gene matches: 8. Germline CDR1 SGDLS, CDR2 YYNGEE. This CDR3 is CASSVAEAGAGNIQYF. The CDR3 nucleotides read TGTGCCAGCAGCGTAGCCGAAGCGGGAGCGGGAAACATTCAGTACTTC.

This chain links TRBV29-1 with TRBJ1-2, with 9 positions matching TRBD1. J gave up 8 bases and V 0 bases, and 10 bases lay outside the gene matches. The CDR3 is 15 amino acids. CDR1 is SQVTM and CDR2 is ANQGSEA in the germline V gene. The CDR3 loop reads CSVEDRTGDPQGYTF. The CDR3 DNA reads TGCAGCGTTGAAGATCGGACAGGGGATCCACAAGGCTACACCTTC. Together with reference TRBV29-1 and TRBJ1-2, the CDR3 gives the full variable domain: SAVISQKPSRDICQRGTSLTIQCQVDSQVTMMFWYRQQPGQSLTLIATANQGSEATYESGFVIDKFPISRPNLTFSTLTVSNMSPEDSSIYLCSVEDRTGDPQGYTFGSGTRLTVV.

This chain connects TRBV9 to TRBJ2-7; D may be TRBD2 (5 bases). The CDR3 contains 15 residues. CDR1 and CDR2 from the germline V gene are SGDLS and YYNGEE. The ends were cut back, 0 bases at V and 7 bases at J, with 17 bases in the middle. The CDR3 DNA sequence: TGTGCCAGCAGCGTAGCCCCGGGATCGGGTGGGGAGCAGTACTTC. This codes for CASSVAPGSGGEQYF.

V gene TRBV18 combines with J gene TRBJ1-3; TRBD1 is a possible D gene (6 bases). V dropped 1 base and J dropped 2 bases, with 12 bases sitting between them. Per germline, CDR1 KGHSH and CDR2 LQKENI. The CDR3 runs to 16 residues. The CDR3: CASSPQTGWAGNTIYF. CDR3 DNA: TGTGCCAGCTCACCACAAACAGGGTGGGCTGGAAACACCATATATTTT.

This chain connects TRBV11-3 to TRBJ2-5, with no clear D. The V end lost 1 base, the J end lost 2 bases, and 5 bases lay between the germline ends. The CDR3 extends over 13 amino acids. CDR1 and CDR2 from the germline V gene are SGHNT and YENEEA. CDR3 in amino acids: CASSLGQQETQYF. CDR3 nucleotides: TGTGCCAGCAGCTTAGGTCAGCAAGAGACCCAGTACTTC.

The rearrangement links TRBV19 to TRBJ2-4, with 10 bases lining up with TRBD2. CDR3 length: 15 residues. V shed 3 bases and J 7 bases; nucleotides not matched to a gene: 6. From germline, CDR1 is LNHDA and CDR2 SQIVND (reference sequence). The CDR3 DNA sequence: TGTGCCAGTAGTATCCTAGCGGGAGTCGGGAACATTCAGTACTTC. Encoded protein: CASSILAGVGNIQYF. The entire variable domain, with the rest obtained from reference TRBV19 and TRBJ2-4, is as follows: DGGITQSPKYLFRKEGQNVTLSCEQNLNHDAMYWYRQDPGQGLRLIYYSQIVNDFQKGDIAEGYSVSREKKESFPLTVTSAQKNPTAFYLCASSILAGVGNIQYFGAGTRLSVL.

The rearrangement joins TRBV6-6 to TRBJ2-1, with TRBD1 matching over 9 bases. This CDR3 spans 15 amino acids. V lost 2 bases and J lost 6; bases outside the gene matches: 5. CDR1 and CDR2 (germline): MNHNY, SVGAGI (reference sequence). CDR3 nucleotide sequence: TGTGCCAGCAGTTACACAGGGGGCGCCGGCAATGAGCAGTTCTTC. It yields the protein CASSYTGGAGNEQFF.

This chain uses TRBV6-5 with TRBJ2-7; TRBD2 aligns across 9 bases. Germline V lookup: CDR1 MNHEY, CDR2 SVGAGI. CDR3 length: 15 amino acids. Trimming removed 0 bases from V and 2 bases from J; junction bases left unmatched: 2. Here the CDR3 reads CASSYSSGRTYEQYF. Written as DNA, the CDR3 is TGTGCCAGCAGTTACTCTAGCGGGAGAACCTACGAGCAGTACTTC.

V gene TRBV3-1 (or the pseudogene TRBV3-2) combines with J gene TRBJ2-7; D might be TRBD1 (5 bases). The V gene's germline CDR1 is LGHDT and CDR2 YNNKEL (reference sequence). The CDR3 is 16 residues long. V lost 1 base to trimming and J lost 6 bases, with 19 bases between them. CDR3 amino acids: CASSQATQGRALEQYF. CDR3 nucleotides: TGTGCCAGCAGCCAAGCTACTCAGGGCAGGGCGCTCGAGCAGTACTTC.

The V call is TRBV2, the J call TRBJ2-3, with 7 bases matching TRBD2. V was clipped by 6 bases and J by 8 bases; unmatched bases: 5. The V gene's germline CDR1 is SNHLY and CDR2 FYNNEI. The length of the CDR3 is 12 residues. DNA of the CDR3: TGTGCCAGCAGGGGGGACTATCTTACGCAGTATTTT. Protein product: CASRGDYLTQYF.

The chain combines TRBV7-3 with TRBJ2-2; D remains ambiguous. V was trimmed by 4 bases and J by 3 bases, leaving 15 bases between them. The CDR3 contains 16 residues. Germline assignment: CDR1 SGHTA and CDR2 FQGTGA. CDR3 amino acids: CASSSKVVAYTGELFF. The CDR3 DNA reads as TGTGCCAGCAGCTCTAAGGTGGTAGCTTACACCGGGGAGCTGTTTTTT.

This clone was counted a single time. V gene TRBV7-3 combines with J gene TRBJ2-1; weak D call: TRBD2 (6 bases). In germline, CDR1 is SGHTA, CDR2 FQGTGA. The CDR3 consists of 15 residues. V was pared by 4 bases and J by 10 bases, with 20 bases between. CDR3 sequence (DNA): TGTGCCAGCAGCTCCCCCGGCGGGATCCGAGAGGAGCAGTTCTTC. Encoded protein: CASSSPGGIREEQFF. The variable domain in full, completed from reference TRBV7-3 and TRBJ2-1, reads GAGVSQTPSNKVTEKGKYVELRCDPISGHTALYWYRQSLGQGPEFLIYFQGTGAADDSGLPNDRFFAVRPEGSVSTLKIQRTERGDSAVYLCASSSPGGIREEQFFGPGTRLTVL.

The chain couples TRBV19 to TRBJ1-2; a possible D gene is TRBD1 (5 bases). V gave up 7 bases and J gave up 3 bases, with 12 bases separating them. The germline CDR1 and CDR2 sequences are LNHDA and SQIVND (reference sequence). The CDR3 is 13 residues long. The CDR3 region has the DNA TGTGCCAGTACCCCTGACAGAGACTATGGCTACACCTTC. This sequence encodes CASTPDRDYGYTF.

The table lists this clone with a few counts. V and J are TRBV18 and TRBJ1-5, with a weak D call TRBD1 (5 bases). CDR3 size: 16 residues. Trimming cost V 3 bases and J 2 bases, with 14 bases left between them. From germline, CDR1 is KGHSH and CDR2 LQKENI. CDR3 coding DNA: TGTGCCAGCTCACCTTTTGACAGTCGGGGCAATCAGCCCCAGCATTTT. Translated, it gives CASSPFDSRGNQPQHF.

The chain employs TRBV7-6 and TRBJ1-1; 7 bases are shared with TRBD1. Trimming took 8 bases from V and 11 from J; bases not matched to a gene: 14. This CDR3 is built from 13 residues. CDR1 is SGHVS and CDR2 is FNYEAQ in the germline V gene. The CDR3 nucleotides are TGTGCCAGCTCGGGACAGCCCGGCTTTGGTGCTTTCTTT. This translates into CASSGQPGFGAFF.

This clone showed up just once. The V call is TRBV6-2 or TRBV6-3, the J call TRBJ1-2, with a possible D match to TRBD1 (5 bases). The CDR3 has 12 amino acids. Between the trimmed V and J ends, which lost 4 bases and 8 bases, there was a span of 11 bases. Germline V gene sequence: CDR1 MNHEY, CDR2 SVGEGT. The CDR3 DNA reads TGTGCCAGCAGTTGGCAGGGAAGCGGCTACACCTTC. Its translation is CASSWQGSGYTF.

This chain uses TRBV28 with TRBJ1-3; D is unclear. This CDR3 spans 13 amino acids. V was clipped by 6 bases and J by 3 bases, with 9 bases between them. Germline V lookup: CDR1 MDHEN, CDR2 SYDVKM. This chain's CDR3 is CASRTYNGNTIYF. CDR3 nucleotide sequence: TGTGCCAGCAGGACTTACAATGGAAACACCATATATTTT. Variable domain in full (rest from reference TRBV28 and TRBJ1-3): DVKVTQSSRYLVKRTGEKVFLECVQDMDHENMFWYRQDPGLGLRLIYFSYDVKMKEKGDIPEGYSVSREKKERFSLILESASTNQTSMYLCASRTYNGNTIYFGEGSWLTVV.

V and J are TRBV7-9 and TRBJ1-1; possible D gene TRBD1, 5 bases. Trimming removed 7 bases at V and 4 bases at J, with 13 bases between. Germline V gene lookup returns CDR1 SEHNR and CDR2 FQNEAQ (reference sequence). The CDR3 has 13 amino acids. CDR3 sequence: CASNLQGGTEAFF. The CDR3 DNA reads TGTGCCAGCAACCTGCAGGGTGGCACTGAAGCTTTCTTT.

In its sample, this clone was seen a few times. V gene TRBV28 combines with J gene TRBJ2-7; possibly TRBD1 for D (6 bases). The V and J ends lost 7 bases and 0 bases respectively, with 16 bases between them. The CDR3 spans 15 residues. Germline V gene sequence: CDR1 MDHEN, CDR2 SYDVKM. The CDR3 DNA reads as TGTGCCAGCATCGGGGACACTCAGAGCTCCTACGAGCAGTACTTC. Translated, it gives CASIGDTQSSYEQYF.

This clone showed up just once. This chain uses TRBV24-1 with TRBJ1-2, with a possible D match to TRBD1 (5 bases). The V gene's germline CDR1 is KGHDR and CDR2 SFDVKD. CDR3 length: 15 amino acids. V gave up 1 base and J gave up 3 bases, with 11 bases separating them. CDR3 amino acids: CATSDLTGGDYGYTF. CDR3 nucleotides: TGTGCCACCAGTGATTTAACGGGAGGGGACTATGGCTACACCTTC.

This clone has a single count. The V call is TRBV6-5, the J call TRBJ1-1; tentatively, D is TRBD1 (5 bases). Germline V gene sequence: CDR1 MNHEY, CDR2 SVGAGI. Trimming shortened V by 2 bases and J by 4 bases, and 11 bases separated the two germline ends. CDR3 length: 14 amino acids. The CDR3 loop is CASSYGALGTEAFF. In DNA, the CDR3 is TGTGCCAGCAGTTACGGGGCGCTGGGCACTGAAGCTTTCTTT.

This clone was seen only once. The CDR3 sequence: CASSLFLLANTGELFF. The CDR3 nucleotides read TGTGCCAGCAGTTTATTCCTACTAGCGAACACCGGGGAGCTGTTTTTT. The chain links TRBV28 to TRBJ2-2; a possible D gene is TRBD2 (5 bases). The V gene's germline CDR1 is MDHEN and CDR2 SYDVKM. This CDR3 spans 16 amino acids. Trimming left V 1 base short and J 0 bases short, with 9 bases between.

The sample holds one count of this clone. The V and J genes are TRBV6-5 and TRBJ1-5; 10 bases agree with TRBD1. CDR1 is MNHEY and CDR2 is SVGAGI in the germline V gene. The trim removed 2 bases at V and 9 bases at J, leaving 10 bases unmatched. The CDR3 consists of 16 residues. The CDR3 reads CASSYPPGQGHRPQHF. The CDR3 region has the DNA TGTGCCAGCAGTTACCCTCCGGGACAGGGGCACCGGCCCCAGCATTTT.

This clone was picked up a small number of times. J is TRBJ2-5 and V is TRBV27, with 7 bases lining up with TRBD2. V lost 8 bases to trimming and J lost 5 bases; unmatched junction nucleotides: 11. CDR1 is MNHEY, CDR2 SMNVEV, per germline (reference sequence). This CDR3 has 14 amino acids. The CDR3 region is CASGGSSGWETQYF. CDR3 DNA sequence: TGTGCCAGCGGCGGGAGTTCGGGATGGGAGACCCAGTACTTC.

Written as DNA, the CDR3 is TGTGCCAGCAGCTTTTCCCCATTCACTGAAGCTTTCTTT. Its translation: CASSFSPFTEAFF. This chain uses TRBV5-5 with TRBJ1-1, with D unclear. CDR1 is SGHKS and CDR2 is YYEKEE in the germline V gene (reference sequence). The CDR3 is 13 amino acids. V was shortened by 2 bases and J by 4 bases, with 9 bases between the two germline ends.